The rows below give T cell receptor beta chains drawn from one sample of a study of blood T cell repertoires in COVID-19. Sequenced by immunoSEQ multiplex PCR; TCRdb stores in-frame clones only, minus some. The profile shows about 100,000 clones, roughly 80% of them singletons. Sequenced: peripheral blood. The receptors here all came from a man at least 80 years old with COVID-19, enrolled during active disease. CDR3s include the opening cysteine and the closing phenylalanine or tryptophan. Each record gives: J gene, D gene, V gene, clone size, CDR3 length, CDR3 DNA, CDR3 protein. The D gene is left open where the match is weak. Clone size is stated in some rows and not others, as once, few, many or a class when expanded.

TRBJ2-2 | NA | TRBV5-1 | NA | 15 | TGCGCCAGCAGCTCCCGCCAGGCGAACACCGGGGAGCTGTTTTTT | CASSSRQANTGELFF
TRBJ1-5 | TRBD1 | TRBV18 | NA | 16 | TGTGCCAGCTCACCAACAGGGGGCGCCGGCAATCAGCCCCAGCATTTT | CASSPTGGAGNQPQHF
TRBJ2-7 | NA | TRBV12-3/TRBV12-4 | NA | 13 | TGTGCCAGCAGTTCATTCAGGGGAGATGAGCAGTACTTC | CASSSFRGDEQYF
TRBJ1-1 | NA | TRBV15 | NA | 13 | TGTGCCACCAGTTCTTTGGGGGGGACTGAAGCTTTCTTT | CATSSLGGTEAFF
TRBJ1-6 | NA | TRBV5-4 | NA | 18 | TGTGCCAGCAGCTTGGCCCCCCCACACATCCCGTCTAATTCACCCCTCCACTTT | CASSLAPPHIPSNSPLHF
TRBJ2-7 | TRBD1 | TRBV5-1 | once | 16 | TGCGCCAGCAGCTTTATCCCCGGCAGGGGGTCCTACGAGCAGTACTTC | CASSFIPGRGSYEQYF
TRBJ2-1 | TRBD1 | TRBV19 | NA | 15 | TGTGCCAGTAGTGCTGAGGACAGGTTCTACAATGAGCAGTTCTTC | CASSAEDRFYNEQFF
TRBJ1-2 | NA | TRBV6-5 | NA | 15 | TGTGCCAGCAGTTACGCCCCCGACAGGACCTATGGCTACACCTTC | CASSYAPDRTYGYTF
TRBJ1-2 | TRBD1 | TRBV28 | few | 11 | TGTGCCAGCAGTGGGACAGGGAGCTACACCTTC | CASSGTGSYTF
TRBJ2-7 | NA | TRBV6-5 | NA | 15 | TGTGCCAGCAAAAGGGGCCCAGCCTTTGGATTCGAGCAGTACTTC | CASKRGPAFGFEQYF
TRBJ2-5 | NA | TRBV7-9 | NA | 15 | TGTGCCAGCAGCTTAGGTAGCGTACTCCAAGAGACCCAGTACTTC | CASSLGSVLQETQYF
TRBJ1-3 | NA | TRBV9 | NA | 14 | TGTGCCAGCAGCGTACAGGGGTCTGGAAACACCATATATTTT | CASSVQGSGNTIYF
TRBJ1-1 | TRBD1 | TRBV27 | NA | 15 | TGTGCCAGCAGTTTAGATGGGACAGGGAACACTGAAGCTTTCTTT | CASSLDGTGNTEAFF
TRBJ1-3 | NA | TRBV19 | once | 13 | TGTGCCAGTAGTATACCGGGTGGAAACACCATATATTTT | CASSIPGGNTIYF
TRBJ2-1 | NA | TRBV10-1 | NA | 13 | TGCGCCAGCAGTGAGTCGACAAGGACCCCAGGGATCTTC | CASSESTRTPGIF
TRBJ2-1 | TRBD1 | TRBV18 | NA | 16 | TGTGCCAGCTCACCAATGGGACAGGGGACCTACAATGAGCAGTTCTTC | CASSPMGQGTYNEQFF
TRBJ2-1 | TRBD2 | TRBV15 | NA | 21 | TGTGCCACCAGCAGAGATCGGACTAGCGGGACTCTCAGGAGCTCCTACAATGAGCAGTTCTTC | CATSRDRTSGTLRSSYNEQFF
TRBJ1-6 | NA | TRBV10-2 | NA | 16 | TGCGCCAGCCAGGGAAGGTCCTTAATAGATAATTCACCCCTCCACTTT | CASQGRSLIDNSPLHF
TRBJ2-2 | NA | TRBV12-3/TRBV12-4 | NA | 13 | TGTGCCAGCAGTCAGGGGAATACCGGGGAGCTGTTTTTT | CASSQGNTGELFF
TRBJ1-2 | NA | TRBV2 | NA | 11 | TGTGCCAGCAGTGAACATGATGGCTACACCTTC | CASSEHDGYTF
TRBJ2-1 | TRBD2 | TRBV10-3 | NA | 18 | TGTGCCATCAGTGATCCGTCGGGACTAGCGGGAGCCCCCAATGAGCAGTTCTTC | CAISDPSGLAGAPNEQFF
TRBJ2-3 | TRBD2 | TRBV5-1 | NA | 15 | TGCGCCAGCAGCGCTAGCGGGAGCTACACAGATACGCAGTATTTT | CASSASGSYTDTQYF
TRBJ1-6 | NA | TRBV21-1 | NA | 17 | TGTGCCAGCAGCAAAGCGGCTCGGGGATCCTATAATTCACCCCTCCACTTT | CASSKAARGSYNSPLHF
TRBJ1-5 | TRBD1 | TRBV6-5 | NA | 13 | TGTGCCAGCAGTCGGGACAGGTATCAGCCCCAGCATTTT | CASSRDRYQPQHF